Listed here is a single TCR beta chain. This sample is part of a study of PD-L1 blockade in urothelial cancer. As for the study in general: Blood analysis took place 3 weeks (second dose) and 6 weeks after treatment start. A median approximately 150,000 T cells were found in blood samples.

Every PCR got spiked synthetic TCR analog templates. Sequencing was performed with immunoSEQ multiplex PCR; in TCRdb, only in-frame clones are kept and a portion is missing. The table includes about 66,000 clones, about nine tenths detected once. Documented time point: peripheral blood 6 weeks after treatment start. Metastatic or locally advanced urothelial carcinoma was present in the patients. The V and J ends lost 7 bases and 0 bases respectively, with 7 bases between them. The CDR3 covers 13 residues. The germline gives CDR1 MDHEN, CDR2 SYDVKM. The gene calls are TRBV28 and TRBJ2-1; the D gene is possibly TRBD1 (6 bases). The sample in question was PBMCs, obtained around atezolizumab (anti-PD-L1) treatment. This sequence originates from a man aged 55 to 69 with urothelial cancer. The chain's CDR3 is CASTRGSYNEQFF. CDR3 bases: TGTGCCAGCACCAGGGGCTCCTACAATGAGCAGTTCTTC.